This TCR beta chain was observed in a study of CD8+CD57+ T cells in acquired aplastic anemia. CDR1 and CDR2 from the germline V gene are SGHNT and YYREEE (reference sequence). V was clipped by 3 bases and J by 0 bases, with 10 bases between them. CDR3 length: 16 amino acids. All sequencing subjects had displayed CD8+CD57+ cell expansion on flow cytometry. Blood sampling was performed on the patients, and none of them had received therapy by then. This clonotype was seen many times. The template for TCR beta VDJ and CDR3 sequence profiling was genomic DNA. Via MiXCR, TCRdb re-called the reads, giving one row per CDR3 protein. The repertoire consists of 200,000 or so distinct CDR3 sequences, with 48% occurring once and the leading ten covering approximately 9.4%.

The source of this sequence is a human donor with aplastic anemia. The gene calls are TRBV5-4 and TRBJ2-6; tentatively, D is TRBD2 (5 bases). The sequenced material came from sorted CD4+, CD8+, or CD8+CD57+ T cells (not recorded which) from PBMCs. The CDR3: CASSYHGLSGANVLTF. CDR3 nucleotides: TGTGCCAGCAGCTACCACGGACTCTCTGGGGCCAACGTCCTGACTTTC.